The rows below give T cell receptor beta chains drawn from one sample of a study of regulatory T cells in long-lasting Graves disease. TCRdb called the multiplex PCR reads again in MiXCR, with one record for every CDR3 protein. The repertoire has about 500,000 distinct CDR3 sequences, 15% to 20% of them found once; the top ten carry 12%. This sample also belongs to another study, concerning T cells in Graves' hyperthyroidism and ophthalmopathy.

Material: peripheral blood mononuclear cells (PBMCs), obtained at new diagnosis, from a patient treated with antithyroid drugs. All receptors come from a man in his forties with Graves disease. CDR3s include the opening cysteine and the closing phenylalanine or tryptophan.

v_call | cdr3_aa
TRBV27 | CATAVLGYGYTF
TRBV29-1 | CSAGTNNEQFF
TRBV6-5 | CASSYSGHQNGYTF
TRBV10-3 | CATNTRGNEQYF
TRBV24-1 | CATSDYYGYTF
TRBV24-1 | CATSDSRRVETQYF
TRBV28 | CASSDRSPLHF
TRBV11-2 | CASSSRAGTNYNEQFF
TRBV3-1 | CASSQSSDTQYF
TRBV27 | CASNHTFSGTSGKTSTDTQYF
TRBV5-1 | CASSLEQWGEKLFF
TRBV30 | CAWSVGLLGNYGYTF
TRBV15 | CATSRVTGEGNEQFF
TRBV30 | CALTETTGELFF
TRBV9 | CASSPRGLPYEQYF
TRBV7-9 | CASSLHLSYEQYF
TRBV7-9 | CAGMRGGYNEQFF
TRBV28 | CASSEMQGRLETQYF
TRBV3-1 | CASSHLDRANTEAFF
TRBV19 | CASRDGGGFHNEQFF
TRBV12-3/TRBV12-4 | CATKRQAGTDTQYF
TRBV5-1 | CASSRDTPYEQYF
TRBV20-1 | CSASSLAGGWETQYF
TRBV12-3/TRBV12-4 | CASSFRTSGSAVYEQYF
TRBV28 | CASSFLSFTYEQYF
TRBV5-1 | CASSLTEFYNEQFF
TRBV25-1 | CASRLGNEKLFF
TRBV24-1 | CATRSGEGNEQFF
TRBV20-1 | CSARVSWGQETQYF
TRBV2 | CASSELGRGNQPQHF
TRBV30 | CAWSLAGTTNEKLFF
TRBV11-2 | CASSSTGDKIREQYF
TRBV7-6 | CASSLEDRDTGELFF
TRBV5-6 | CASSLLVADHEQYF
TRBV29-1 | CSVEAGAGQPQHF
TRBV20-1 | CSASLTDTQYF
TRBV20-1 | CSARPTGTSGRGNNEQFF
TRBV10-3 | CAISESGRRETQYF
TRBV24-1 | CATSDRTSGSGNEQFF
TRBV6-2/TRBV6-3 | CASSALSGGATDTQYF
TRBV20-1 | CSAERTSNEQYF
TRBV5-1 | CASSLVAGGVNEQFF
TRBV28 | CASRPGGAYTEAFF
TRBV24-1 | CATSDDEVISGELFF
TRBV12-3/TRBV12-4 | CASSSGTHTEAFF